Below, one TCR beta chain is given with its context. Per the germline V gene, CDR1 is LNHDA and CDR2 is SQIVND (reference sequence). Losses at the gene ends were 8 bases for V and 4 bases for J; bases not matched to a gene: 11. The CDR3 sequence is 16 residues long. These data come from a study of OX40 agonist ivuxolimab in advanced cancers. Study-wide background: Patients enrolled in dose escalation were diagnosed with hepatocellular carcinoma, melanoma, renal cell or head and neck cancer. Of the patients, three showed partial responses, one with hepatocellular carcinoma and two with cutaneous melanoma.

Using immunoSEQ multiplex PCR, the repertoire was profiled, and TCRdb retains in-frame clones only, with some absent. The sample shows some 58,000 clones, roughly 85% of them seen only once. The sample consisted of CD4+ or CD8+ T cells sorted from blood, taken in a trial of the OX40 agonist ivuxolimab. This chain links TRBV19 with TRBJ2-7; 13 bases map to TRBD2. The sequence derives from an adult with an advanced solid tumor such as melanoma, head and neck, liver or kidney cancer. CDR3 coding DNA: TGTGCCAGTGCTGGACTAGCGGGAGAGGGATCTTACGAGCAGTACTTC. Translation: CASAGLAGEGSYEQYF.